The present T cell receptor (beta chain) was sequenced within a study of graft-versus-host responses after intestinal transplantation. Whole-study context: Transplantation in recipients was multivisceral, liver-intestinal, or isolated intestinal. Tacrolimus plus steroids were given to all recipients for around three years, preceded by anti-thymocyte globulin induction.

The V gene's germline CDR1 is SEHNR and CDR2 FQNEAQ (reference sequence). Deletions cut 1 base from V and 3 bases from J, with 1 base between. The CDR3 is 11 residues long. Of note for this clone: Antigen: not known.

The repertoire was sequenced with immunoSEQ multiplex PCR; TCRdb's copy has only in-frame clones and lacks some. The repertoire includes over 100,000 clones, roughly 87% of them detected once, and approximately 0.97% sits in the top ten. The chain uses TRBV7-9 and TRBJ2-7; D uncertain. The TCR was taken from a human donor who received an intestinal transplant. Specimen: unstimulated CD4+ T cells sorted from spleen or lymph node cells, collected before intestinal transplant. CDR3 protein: CASSLDYEQYF. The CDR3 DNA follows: TGTGCCAGCAGCTTAGACTACGAGCAGTACTTC.